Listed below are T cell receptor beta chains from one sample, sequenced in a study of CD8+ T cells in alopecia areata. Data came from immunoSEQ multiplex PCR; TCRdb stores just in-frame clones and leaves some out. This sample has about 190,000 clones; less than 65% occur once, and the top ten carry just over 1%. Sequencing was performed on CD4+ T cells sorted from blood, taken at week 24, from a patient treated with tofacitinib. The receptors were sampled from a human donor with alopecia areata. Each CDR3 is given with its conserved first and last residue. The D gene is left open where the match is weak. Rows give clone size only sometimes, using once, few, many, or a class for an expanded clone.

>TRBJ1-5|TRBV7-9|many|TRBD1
CASSLSGQGGQPQHF
TGTGCCAGCAGCTTATCGGGTCAGGGGGGTCAGCCCCAGCATTTT
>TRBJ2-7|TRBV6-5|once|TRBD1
CASSYSGTVFSYEQYF
TGTGCCAGCAGTTACTCGGGGACAGTATTTTCCTACGAGCAGTACTTC
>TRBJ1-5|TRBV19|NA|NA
CASSKTGTASSQPQHF
TGTGCCAGTAGCAAAACCGGGACGGCATCGTCTCAGCCCCAGCATTTT
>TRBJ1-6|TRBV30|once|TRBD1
CAWSVRQGPNSPLHF
TGTGCCTGGAGTGTCAGACAGGGTCCCAATTCACCCCTCCACTTT
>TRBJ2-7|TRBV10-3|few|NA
CAISESGNYEQYF
TGTGCCATCAGTGAGTCGGGTAACTACGAGCAGTACTTC
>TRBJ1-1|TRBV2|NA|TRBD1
CASSDGDSWNTEAFF
TGTGCCAGCAGTGATGGGGACAGCTGGAACACTGAAGCTTTCTTT
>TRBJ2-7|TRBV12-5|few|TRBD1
CASGARTGRDEQYF
TGTGCTAGTGGTGCCAGGACAGGTCGGGACGAGCAGTACTTC
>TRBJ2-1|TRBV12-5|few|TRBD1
CASVPGTGIYNEQFF
TGTGCTAGTGTTCCGGGGACAGGGATTTACAATGAGCAGTTCTTC
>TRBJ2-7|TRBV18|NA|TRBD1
CASSHLGQGSSYEQYF
TGTGCCAGCTCCCACTTAGGACAGGGAAGCTCCTACGAGCAGTACTTC
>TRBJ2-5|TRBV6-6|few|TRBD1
CASSQGAKTQYF
TGTGCCAGCAGCCAGGGGGCGAAGACCCAGTACTTC
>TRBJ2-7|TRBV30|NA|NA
CAWSVGAGRYEQYF
TGTGCCTGGAGCGTCGGGGCAGGGCGCTACGAGCAGTACTTC
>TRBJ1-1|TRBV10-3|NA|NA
CAISESVTLNTEAFF
TGTGCCATCAGTGAATCAGTGACCCTGAACACTGAAGCTTTCTTT
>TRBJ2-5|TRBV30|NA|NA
CAWSPLSWGTQYF
TGTGCCTGGAGCCCCCTTAGTTGGGGGACCCAGTACTTC
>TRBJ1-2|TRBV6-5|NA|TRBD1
CASSRQGNGYTF
TGTGCCAGCAGTCGACAGGGGAATGGCTACACCTTC
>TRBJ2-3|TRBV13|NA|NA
CASSLAKDTQYF
TGTGCCAGCAGCTTAGCTAAAGATACGCAGTATTTT
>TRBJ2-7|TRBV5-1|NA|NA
CASSLRGGHTYEQYF
TGCGCCAGCAGCTTGAGGGGGGGCCATACCTACGAGCAGTACTTC
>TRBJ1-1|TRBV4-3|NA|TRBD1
CASSQETGGRNTEAFF
TGCGCCAGCAGCCAAGAGACAGGGGGTAGGAACACTGAAGCTTTCTTT
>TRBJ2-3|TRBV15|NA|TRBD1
CATRGTGAPITDTQYF
TGTGCCACCAGGGGGACAGGCGCCCCAATCACAGATACGCAGTATTTT
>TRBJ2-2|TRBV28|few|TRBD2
CATHWGGGTGELFF
TGTGCCACCCACTGGGGGGGAGGCACCGGGGAGCTGTTTTTT
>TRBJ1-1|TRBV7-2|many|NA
CASTQNQMNTEAFF
TGTGCCAGCACCCAGAACCAAATGAACACTGAAGCTTTCTTT
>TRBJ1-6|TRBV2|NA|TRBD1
CASRTEQGANSPLHF
TGTGCCAGCAGGACGGAACAGGGGGCAAATTCACCCCTCCACTTT
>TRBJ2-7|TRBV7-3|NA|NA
CASSLTVAGRREQYF
TGTGCCAGCAGCTTAACTGTTGCAGGGAGAAGGGAGCAGTACTTC
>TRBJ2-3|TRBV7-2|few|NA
CASSFRVGTDTQYF
TGTGCCAGCAGCTTCAGGGTGGGAACAGATACGCAGTATTTT
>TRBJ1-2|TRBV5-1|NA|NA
CASSSLQGRGYTF
TGCGCCAGCAGCTCACTCCAGGGGCGCGGCTACACCTTC
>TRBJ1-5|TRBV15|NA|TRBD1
CATSRLDRGGNQPQHF
TGTGCCACCAGCAGACTGGACAGGGGAGGCAATCAGCCCCAGCATTTT
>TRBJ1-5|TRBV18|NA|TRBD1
CASSSGTDSNQPQHF
TGTGCCAGCTCATCTGGGACAGATAGCAATCAGCCCCAGCATTTT
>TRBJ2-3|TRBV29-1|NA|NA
CSVEKGDNTQYF
TGCAGCGTAGAGAAGGGCGATAATACGCAGTATTTT
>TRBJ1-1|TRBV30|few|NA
CAWSVVGNTEAFF
TGTGCCTGGAGTGTTGTGGGGAACACTGAAGCTTTCTTT
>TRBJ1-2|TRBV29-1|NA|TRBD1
CSVAGTAYGYTF
TGCAGCGTTGCTGGGACAGCTTATGGCTACACCTTC
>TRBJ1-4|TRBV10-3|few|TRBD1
CAISERQGELFF
TGTGCCATCAGTGAGCGACAGGGAGAGCTGTTTTTT